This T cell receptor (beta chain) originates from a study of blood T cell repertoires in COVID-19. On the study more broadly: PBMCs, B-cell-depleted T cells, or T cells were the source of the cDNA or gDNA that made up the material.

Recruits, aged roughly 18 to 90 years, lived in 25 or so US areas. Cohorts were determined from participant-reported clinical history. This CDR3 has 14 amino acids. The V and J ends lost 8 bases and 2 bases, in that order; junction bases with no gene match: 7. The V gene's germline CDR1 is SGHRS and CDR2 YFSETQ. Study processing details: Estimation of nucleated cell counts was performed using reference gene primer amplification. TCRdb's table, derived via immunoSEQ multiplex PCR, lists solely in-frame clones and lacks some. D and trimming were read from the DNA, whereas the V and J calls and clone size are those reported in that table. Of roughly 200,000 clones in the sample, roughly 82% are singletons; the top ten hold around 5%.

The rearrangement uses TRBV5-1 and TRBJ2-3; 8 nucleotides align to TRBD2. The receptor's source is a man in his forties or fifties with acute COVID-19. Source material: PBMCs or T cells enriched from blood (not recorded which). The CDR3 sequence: CASRLALVTDTQYF. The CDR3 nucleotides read TGCGCCAGTCGACTAGCGCTAGTCACAGATACGCAGTATTTT. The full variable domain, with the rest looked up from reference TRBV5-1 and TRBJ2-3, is KAGVTQTPRYLIKTRGQQVTLSCSPISGHRSVSWYQQTPGQGLQFLFEYFSETQRNKGNFPGRFSGRQFSNSRSEMNVSTLELGDSALYLCASRLALVTDTQYFGPGTRLTVL.